This entry lists 12 T cell receptor beta chains sequenced from one sample in a study of early T cells in non-severe SARS-CoV-2 infection. Using its own MiXCR run on the 5' RACE reads, TCRdb lists one record per CDR3 protein. The profile shows 80,000 to 95,000 distinct CDR3 sequences, roughly 15% of them singletons. Sequencing used whole blood, obtained at baseline. The receptors were sampled from an adult who was a healthcare worker with PCR-confirmed SARS-CoV-2 infection or an uninfected control (not recorded which).

This clonotype has at least ten counts. This chain joins TRBV11-2 and TRBJ2-5; 13 positions match TRBD2. The germline V gene encodes CDR1 SGHAT and CDR2 FQNNGV. This CDR3 contains 17 residues. V was pared by 2 bases and J by 5 bases, with 8 bases of the junction left unmatched. The CDR3 reads CASSLFGLAGAEETQYF. In nucleotides, the CDR3 is TGTGCCAGCAGCTTATTCGGACTAGCGGGAGCCGAGGAGACCCAGTACTTC.

This clonotype was seen at least ten times. V usage is TRBV5-1 and J usage is TRBJ2-5; no clear D gene. There are 14 residues in the CDR3. Germline V gene sequence: CDR1 SGHRS, CDR2 YFSETQ. Trimming removed 2 bases at V and 4 bases at J, with 12 bases between. The CDR3 spells CASSFGRSRETQYF. CDR3 nucleotide sequence: TGCGCCAGCAGCTTTGGTAGATCGCGAGAGACCCAGTACTTC.

The chain is built from TRBV7-2 and TRBJ2-5; 7 nucleotides align to TRBD2. The CDR3 has 16 residues. The J segment lost 5 bases and the V segment lost 2 bases, leaving 11 bases of the junction unmatched. The germline V gene encodes CDR1 SGHTA and CDR2 FQGNSA. The CDR3 DNA is TGTGCCAGCAGCTTAATCAGCGGGCTGGGAGGGGAGACCCAGTACTTC. This encodes CASSLISGLGGETQYF.

The table lists this clonotype with many counts. The chain recombines TRBV12-3 or TRBV12-4 with TRBJ2-3; 8 nucleotides line up with TRBD2. The CDR3 runs to 15 residues. The J segment lost 6 bases and the V segment lost 5 bases, leaving 10 bases of the junction unmatched. CDR3 sequence (DNA): TGTGCCAGCAGTCTCAAAGCGGGAGTCAGTGATACGCAGTATTTT. Residues: CASSLKAGVSDTQYF.

This clonotype was counted only a few times. The chain recombines TRBV20-1 with TRBJ1-2, with D hard to call. CDR3 length: 13 residues. The V end lost 3 bases, the J end lost 6 bases, and 14 bases lay between the germline ends. Per the germline V gene, CDR1 is DFQATT and CDR2 is SNEGSKA (reference sequence). CDR3 in amino acids: CSASGPIRDGYTF. The CDR3 bases are TGCAGTGCTAGTGGGCCTATAAGGGATGGCTACACCTTC.

In its sample, this clonotype was seen a few times. The CDR3 is CASNDDRGNQPQHF. In DNA, the CDR3 is TGTGCCAGCAACGACGACAGGGGCAATCAGCCCCAGCATTTT. This chain uses TRBV28 with TRBJ1-5, with 7 nucleotides matching TRBD1. The CDR3 has 14 residues. V was clipped by 7 bases and J by 2 bases; unmatched bases: 5. The V gene's germline CDR1 is MDHEN and CDR2 SYDVKM. The entire variable domain, with the rest obtained from reference TRBV28 and TRBJ1-5, is as follows: DVKVTQSSRYLVKRTGEKVFLECVQDMDHENMFWYRQDPGLGLRLIYFSYDVKMKEKGDIPEGYSVSREKKERFSLILESASTNQTSMYLCASNDDRGNQPQHFGDGTRLSIL.

This clonotype was seen a handful of times. This sequence joins TRBV20-1 and TRBJ2-1, with D tentatively TRBD1 or TRBD2 (5 bases each). Deletions cut 0 bases from V and 15 bases from J, with 18 bases between. This CDR3 region has 13 residues. In germline, CDR1 is DFQATT, CDR2 SNEGSKA (reference sequence). CDR3 amino acids: CSARDHSPSGPFF. The CDR3 DNA reads as TGCAGTGCTAGAGACCACAGCCCCTCGGGACCGTTCTTC.

J is TRBJ1-1 and V is TRBV28; 8 nucleotides match TRBD1. The length of the CDR3 is 13 residues. Germline V CDR1 and CDR2: MDHEN, SYDVKM. V trimming: 3 bases; J trimming: 4 bases; junction bases outside the gene matches: 1. DNA for the CDR3: TGTGCCAGCAGTTTCACAGGGGGCACTGAAGCTTTCTTT. Its translation: CASSFTGGTEAFF.

This chain links TRBV2 with TRBJ2-1; D gene ambiguous. Germline V gene data show CDR1 as SNHLY and CDR2 as FYNNEI. V was shortened by 6 bases and J by 5 bases, with 17 bases between the two germline ends. This CDR3 has 15 amino acids. Here the CDR3 reads CASSSMGISHNEQFF. CDR3 DNA: TGTGCCAGCAGCTCGATGGGGATTTCCCACAATGAGCAGTTCTTC.

This chain links TRBV20-1 with TRBJ1-2; TRBD1 might be the D (5 bases). The CDR3 length is 12 residues. The V gene lost 1 base and the J gene lost 4 bases, with 7 bases spanning the gap. CDR1 and CDR2 from the germline V gene are DFQATT and SNEGSKA (reference sequence). Here the CDR3 reads CSARGQGYGYTF. CDR3 in DNA: TGCAGTGCTAGAGGGCAGGGCTATGGCTACACCTTC.

This clonotype appeared many times. The chain uses TRBV20-1 and TRBJ2-1; possibly TRBD1 for D (5 bases). Between the trimmed V and J ends, which lost 1 base and 5 bases, there was a span of 18 bases. Germline lookup yields CDR1 DFQATT and CDR2 SNEGSKA (reference sequence). This CDR3 has 16 residues. The CDR3 bases are TGCAGTGCTAGAGGGGGCCGTTCGTACCGGGACAATGAGCAGTTCTTC. Encoded protein: CSARGGRSYRDNEQFF.

In this sample, this clonotype turned up many times. CDR3 protein: CAISESTGADTDTQYF. As DNA, the CDR3 is TGTGCCATCAGTGAGTCGACGGGGGCAGACACAGATACGCAGTATTTT. V is TRBV10-3 and J is TRBJ2-3, with D possibly called TRBD1 or TRBD2 (6 bases each). This CDR3 spans 16 amino acids. Germline V gives CDR1 ENHRY, CDR2 SYGVKD. The V end lost 0 bases, the J end lost 2 bases, and 12 bases lay between the germline ends.